This T cell receptor beta chain was recovered during a study of T cells in Graves' hyperthyroidism and ophthalmopathy. In making diagnoses, clinical symptoms, serum thyroxine and TRAb, thyroid ultrasound and orbital computed tomography were all used. Losses at the gene ends were 5 bases for V and 6 bases for J; bases not matched to a gene: 8. CDR1 is GTSNPN, CDR2 SVGIG, per germline (reference sequence). This CDR3 is 14 amino acids long. Using RNA transcripts as the source, TCR beta CDR3 regions were amplified. HTBI primers were employed in a first-round RT-PCR of the TCR CDR3. TCRdb itself ran the multiplex PCR reads through MiXCR, one entry per CDR3 protein. The table includes roughly 530,000 distinct CDR3 sequences, roughly a sixth detected once. About this clonotype itself: The target antigen is unknown.

Overall study findings and caveats: A median 6.5 months before onset, the model predicted ophthalmopathy. Blood also contained most expanded thyroid clonotypes above 0.001.

This sequence was found in a woman aged 18-35 years with Graves' ophthalmopathy. This sequence joins TRBV30 and TRBJ1-2; 11 nucleotides line up with TRBD1. Sequenced input: blood. The DNA of the CDR3 is TGTGCCTGGTCCAGGGGACAGGGGGTCGATGGCTACACCTTC. This codes for CAWSRGQGVDGYTF.